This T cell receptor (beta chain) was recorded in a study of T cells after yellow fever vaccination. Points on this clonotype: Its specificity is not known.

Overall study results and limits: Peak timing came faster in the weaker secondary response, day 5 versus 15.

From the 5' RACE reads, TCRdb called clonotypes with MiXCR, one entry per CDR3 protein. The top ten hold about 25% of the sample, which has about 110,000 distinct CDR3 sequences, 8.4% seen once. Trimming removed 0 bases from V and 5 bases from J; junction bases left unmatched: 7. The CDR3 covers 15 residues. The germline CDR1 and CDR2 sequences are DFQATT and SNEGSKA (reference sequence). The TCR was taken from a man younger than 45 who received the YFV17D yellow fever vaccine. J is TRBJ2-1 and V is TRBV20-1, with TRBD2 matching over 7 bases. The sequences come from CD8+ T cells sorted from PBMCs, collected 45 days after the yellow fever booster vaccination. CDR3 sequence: CSARDLGLGNNEQFF. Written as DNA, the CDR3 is TGCAGTGCTAGAGATCTCGGACTAGGGAACAATGAGCAGTTCTTC.